The clone carrying this T cell receptor beta chain was seen repeatedly, ten times or more. This sample was taken from a study of human T cells and chemical hapten exposure. About the research overall: All patients underwent weekly scalp dosing with diphenylcyclopropenone for the full approximately 25-week study.

Time point in this sample: patch test 1, 2 weeks after DPC sensitization. Treatment: therapeutic diphenylcyclopropenone sensitization with weekly scalp DPC. People who gave samples had alopecia, were 18 to 70 years old, and were suitable for DPC. TCRdb analysed the RACE reads with MiXCR anew, one entry per CDR3 protein. The table shows 300,000 to 450,000 distinct CDR3 sequences, with nearly 5% occurring only once. The TCR was taken from a woman aged 50 to 60 with alopecia areata. Some clones in this sample may be carry-over from other donors' samples. Source: whole blood, taken in connection with sensitization to the hapten diphenylcyclopropenone (DPC).

The CDR3 sequence is CASSPPGGGTEQYF. As DNA, the CDR3 is TGTGCCAGCAGTCCCCCAGGGGGGGGGACGGAGCAGTACTTC. This rearrangement joins TRBV28 to TRBJ2-7, with D perhaps TRBD1 or TRBD2 (7 bases each). V was pared by 5 bases and J by 7 bases, with 18 bases between. Germline V lookup: CDR1 MDHEN, CDR2 SYDVKM. CDR3 length: 14 residues.